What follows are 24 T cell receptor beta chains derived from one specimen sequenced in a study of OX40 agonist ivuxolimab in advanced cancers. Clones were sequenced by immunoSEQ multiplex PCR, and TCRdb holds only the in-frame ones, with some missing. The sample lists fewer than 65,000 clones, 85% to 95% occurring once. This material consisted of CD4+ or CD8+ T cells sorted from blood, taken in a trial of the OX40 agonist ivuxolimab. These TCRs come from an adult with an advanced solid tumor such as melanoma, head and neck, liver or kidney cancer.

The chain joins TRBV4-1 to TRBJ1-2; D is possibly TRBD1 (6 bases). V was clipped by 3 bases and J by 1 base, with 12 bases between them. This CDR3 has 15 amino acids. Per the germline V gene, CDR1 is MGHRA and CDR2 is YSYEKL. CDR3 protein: CASSQDGGGNYGYTF. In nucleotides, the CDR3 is TGCGCCAGCAGCCAGGACGGAGGGGGTAACTATGGCTACACCTTC.

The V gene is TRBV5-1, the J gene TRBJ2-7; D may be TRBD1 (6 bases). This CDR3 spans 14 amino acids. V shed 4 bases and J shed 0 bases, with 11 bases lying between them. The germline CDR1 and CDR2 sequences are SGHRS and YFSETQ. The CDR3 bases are TGCGCCAGCAGCCAGGGGCTCGGCTCCTACGAGCAGTACTTC. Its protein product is CASSQGLGSYEQYF.

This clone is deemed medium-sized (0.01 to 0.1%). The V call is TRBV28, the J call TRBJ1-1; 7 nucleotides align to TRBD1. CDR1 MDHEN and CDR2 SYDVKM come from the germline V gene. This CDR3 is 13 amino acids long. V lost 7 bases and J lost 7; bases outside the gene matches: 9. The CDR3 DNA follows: TGTGCCAGCAATTTTAGGGGGCTGGGTGAAGCTTTCTTT. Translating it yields CASNFRGLGEAFF.

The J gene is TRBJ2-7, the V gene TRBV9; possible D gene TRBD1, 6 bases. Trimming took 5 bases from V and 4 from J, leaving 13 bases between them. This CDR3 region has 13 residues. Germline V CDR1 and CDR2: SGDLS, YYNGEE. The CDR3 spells CASSYSTGYEQYF. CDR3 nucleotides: TGTGCCAGCAGTTACTCGACAGGATACGAGCAGTACTTC.

The CDR3 region has the DNA TGTGCCAGCAGCAATGGGACTAGCTTGGGGGATACGCAGTATTTT. This gives the protein CASSNGTSLGDTQYF. The chain recombines TRBV28 with TRBJ2-3, with 9 bases matching TRBD2. The germline CDR1 and CDR2 sequences are MDHEN and SYDVKM. The CDR3 totals 15 residues. V gave up 6 bases and J gave up 6 bases; unmatched junction bases: 10.

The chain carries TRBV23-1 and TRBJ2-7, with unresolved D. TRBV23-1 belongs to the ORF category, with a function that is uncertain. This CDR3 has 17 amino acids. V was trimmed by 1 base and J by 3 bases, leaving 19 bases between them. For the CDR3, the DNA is TGCGCCAGCAGTCAATGGCCCAGGCCCGTTAATATCTACGAGCAGTACTTC. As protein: CASSQWPRPVNIYEQYF.

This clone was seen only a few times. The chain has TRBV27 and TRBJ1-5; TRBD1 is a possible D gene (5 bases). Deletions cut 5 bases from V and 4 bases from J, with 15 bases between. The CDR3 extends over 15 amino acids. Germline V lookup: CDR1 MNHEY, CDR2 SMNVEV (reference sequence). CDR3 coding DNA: TGTGCCAGCAGTCCCTTTACAGGTTCGAATCAGCCCCAGCATTTT. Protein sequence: CASSPFTGSNQPQHF.

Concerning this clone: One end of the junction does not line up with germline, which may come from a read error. CDR3 DNA: TGTGCCAGCAGCTTGGACTCCTTCGAGCAGTACTTC. Protein: CASSLDSFEQYF. V gene TRBV7-9 combines with J gene TRBJ2-5, with D maybe TRBD2 (5 bases). The DNA end is more similar to TRBJ2-7, so the J call may be wrong. The germline V gene has CDR1 SEHNR and CDR2 FQNEAQ (reference sequence). The CDR3 has 12 residues.

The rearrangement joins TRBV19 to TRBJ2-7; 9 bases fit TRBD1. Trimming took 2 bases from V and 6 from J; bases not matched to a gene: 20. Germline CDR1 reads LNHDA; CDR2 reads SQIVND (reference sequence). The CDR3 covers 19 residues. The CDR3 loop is CASSITPRPQYRGLSEQYF. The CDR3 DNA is TGTGCCAGTAGTATAACCCCGAGACCACAATACAGGGGGCTGTCCGAGCAGTACTTC.

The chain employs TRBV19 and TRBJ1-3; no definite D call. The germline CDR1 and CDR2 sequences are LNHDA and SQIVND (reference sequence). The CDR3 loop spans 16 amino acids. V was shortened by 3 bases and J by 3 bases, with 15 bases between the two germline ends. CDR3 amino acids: CASSMRREILGNTIYF. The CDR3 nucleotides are TGTGCCAGTAGTATGCGGAGAGAGATTCTTGGAAACACCATATATTTT.

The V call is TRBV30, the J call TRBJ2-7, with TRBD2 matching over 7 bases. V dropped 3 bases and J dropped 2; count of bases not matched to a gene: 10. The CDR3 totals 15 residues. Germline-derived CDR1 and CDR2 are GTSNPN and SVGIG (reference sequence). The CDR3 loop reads CAWRTLRENAYEQYF. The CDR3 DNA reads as TGTGCCTGGAGGACATTGCGGGAGAATGCCTACGAGCAGTACTTC.

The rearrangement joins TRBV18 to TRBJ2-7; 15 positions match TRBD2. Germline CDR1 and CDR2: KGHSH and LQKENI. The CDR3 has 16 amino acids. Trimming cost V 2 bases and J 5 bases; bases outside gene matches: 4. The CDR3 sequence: CASSPGLAGGSHEQYF. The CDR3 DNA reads TGTGCCAGCTCACCAGGACTAGCGGGAGGGTCGCACGAGCAGTACTTC.

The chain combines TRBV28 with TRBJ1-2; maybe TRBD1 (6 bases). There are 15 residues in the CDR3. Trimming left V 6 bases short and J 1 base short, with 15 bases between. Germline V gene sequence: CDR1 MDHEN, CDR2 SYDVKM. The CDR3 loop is CASRPGTQHNYGYTF. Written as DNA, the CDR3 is TGTGCCAGCAGGCCCGGGACACAGCATAACTATGGCTACACCTTC.

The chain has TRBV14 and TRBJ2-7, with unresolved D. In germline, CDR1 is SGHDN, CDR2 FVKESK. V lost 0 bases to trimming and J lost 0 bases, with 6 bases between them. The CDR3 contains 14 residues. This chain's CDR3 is CASSQDWSSYEQYF. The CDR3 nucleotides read TGTGCCAGCAGCCAAGACTGGAGCTCCTACGAGCAGTACTTC.

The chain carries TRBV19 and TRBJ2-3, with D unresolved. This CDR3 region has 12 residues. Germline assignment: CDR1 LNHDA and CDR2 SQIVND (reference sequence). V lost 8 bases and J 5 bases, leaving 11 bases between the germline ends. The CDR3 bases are TGTGCCAGTTATGGATTAGGAGATACGCAGTATTTT. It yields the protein CASYGLGDTQYF. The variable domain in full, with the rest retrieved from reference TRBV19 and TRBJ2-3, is DGGITQSPKYLFRKEGQNVTLSCEQNLNHDAMYWYRQDPGQGLRLIYYSQIVNDFQKGDIAEGYSVSREKKESFPLTVTSAQKNPTAFYLCASYGLGDTQYFGPGTRLTVL.

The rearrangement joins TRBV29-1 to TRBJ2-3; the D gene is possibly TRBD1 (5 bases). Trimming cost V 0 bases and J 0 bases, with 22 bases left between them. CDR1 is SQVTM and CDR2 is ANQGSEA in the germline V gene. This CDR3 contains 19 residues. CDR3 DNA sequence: TGCAGCGTTGAAGATCCCGACAGTTCTATCACTACTAGCACAGATACGCAGTATTTT. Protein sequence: CSVEDPDSSITTSTDTQYF.

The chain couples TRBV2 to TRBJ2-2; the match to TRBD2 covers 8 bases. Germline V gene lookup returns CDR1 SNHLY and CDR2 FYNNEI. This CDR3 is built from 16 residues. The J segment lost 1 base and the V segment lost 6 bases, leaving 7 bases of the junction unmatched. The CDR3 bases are TGTGCCAGCAGAGGAGTTCGGGAGGGGAACACCGGGGAGCTGTTTTTT. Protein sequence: CASRGVREGNTGELFF.

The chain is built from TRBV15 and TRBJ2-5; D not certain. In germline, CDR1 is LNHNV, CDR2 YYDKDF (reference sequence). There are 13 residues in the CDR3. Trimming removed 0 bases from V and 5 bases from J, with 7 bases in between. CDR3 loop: CATSRDGTETQYF. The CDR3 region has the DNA TGTGCCACCAGCAGAGACGGAACGGAGACCCAGTACTTC.

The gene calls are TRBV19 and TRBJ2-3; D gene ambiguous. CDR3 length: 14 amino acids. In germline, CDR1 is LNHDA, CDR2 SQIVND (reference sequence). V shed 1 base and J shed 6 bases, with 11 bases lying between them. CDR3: CASSIAPGLDTQYF. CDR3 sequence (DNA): TGTGCCAGTAGTATAGCCCCGGGTTTGGATACGCAGTATTTT.

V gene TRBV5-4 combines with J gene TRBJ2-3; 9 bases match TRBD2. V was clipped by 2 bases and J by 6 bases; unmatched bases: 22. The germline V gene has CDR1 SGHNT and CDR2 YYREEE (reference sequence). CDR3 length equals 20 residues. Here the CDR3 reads CASSFQPPTTLAGAGDTQYF. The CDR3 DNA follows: TGTGCCAGCAGCTTCCAACCTCCAACTACGTTAGCGGGAGCTGGGGATACGCAGTATTTT.

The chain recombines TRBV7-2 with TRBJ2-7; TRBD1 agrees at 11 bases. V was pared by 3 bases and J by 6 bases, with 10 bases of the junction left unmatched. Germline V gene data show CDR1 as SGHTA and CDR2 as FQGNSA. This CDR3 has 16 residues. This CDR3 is CASSFSSGQGASEQYF. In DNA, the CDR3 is TGTGCCAGCAGCTTCTCTTCCGGACAGGGGGCTTCCGAGCAGTACTTC.

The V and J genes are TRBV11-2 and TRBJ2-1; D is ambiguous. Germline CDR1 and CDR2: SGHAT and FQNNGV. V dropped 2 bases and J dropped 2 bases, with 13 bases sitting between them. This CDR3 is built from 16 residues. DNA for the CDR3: TGTGCCAGCAGCTTATTAGGCGCCCTTCCCTACAATGAGCAGTTCTTC. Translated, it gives CASSLLGALPYNEQFF.

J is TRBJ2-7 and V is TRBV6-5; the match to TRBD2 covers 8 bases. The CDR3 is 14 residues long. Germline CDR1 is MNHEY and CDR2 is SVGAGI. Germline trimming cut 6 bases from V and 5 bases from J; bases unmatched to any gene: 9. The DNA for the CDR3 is TGTGCCAGCAGGAAAGGGGGACTAGACAACGAGCAGTACTTC. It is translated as CASRKGGLDNEQYF.

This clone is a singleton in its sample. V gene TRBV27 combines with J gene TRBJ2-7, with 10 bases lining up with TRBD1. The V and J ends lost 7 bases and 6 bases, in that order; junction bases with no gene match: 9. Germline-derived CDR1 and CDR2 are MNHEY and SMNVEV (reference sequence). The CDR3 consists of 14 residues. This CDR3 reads CASIAGTGVSEQYF. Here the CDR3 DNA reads TGTGCCAGCATCGCCGGGACAGGGGTTAGCGAGCAGTACTTC.